This record concerns one TCR beta chain sequence. The specificity of this receptor is unknown. No much larger clonotype is one base removed from it; base qualities were not supplied. This record comes from a study of T cell clonotyping in hematopoietic cell transplantation (dated by TCRdb to the early 2020s). About the investigation overall: Pretransplant samples from recipients were collected after cytoreduction. In the study, fewer than 150 blood samples were gathered from a few dozen consecutive transplant recipients and their related donors. Patient recruitment ran from late 2015 to early 2017, and follow-up continued until late 2020 or death. General conclusions and limits of the study: After transplant, TCR diversity in recipients dropped, and pathologically expanded clonotypes climbed progressively between day 30 and day 180. Donor and pretransplant recipient Inverse Simpson Index values predicted broader posttransplant TCR repertoire diversity. The sample size was limited, and CD4 and CD8 repertoire contributions could not be separated because cells were not sorted. Recipient repertoires showed only a small fraction of overlap with donor repertoires, and over 97% appeared de novo at the given depth.

With the immunoSEQ assay, which is a bias-controlled multiplex PCR relying on V- and J-specific primers, TCR beta CDR3 regions were amplified from genomic DNA. In a second PCR step, the CDR3 amplicons were tagged with a proprietary barcode plus Illumina adapter sequences. An Illumina MiSeq instrument was used to sequence the CDR3 libraries. The published analysis was carried out like this. Export and quality control were done with immunoSEQ Analyzer 3.0, while downstream analyses used R Bioconductor and Immunarch. Only productive rearrangements within the normalized downsampled data set were used in the calculation of repertoire metrics. In the normalized cohort, clonotypes with more than 5 templates were defined as pathologically expanded. The Inverse Simpson Index served as the measure of repertoire diversity. CMV-specificity analyses were carried out on the non-normalized data set to capture all clonotypes. TCRdb's version of the immuneACCESS table is confined to in-frame rearrangements and falls short of the full clone set. An unresolved V gene accounts for under half of the shortfall where checked; the remainder is of unknown origin. V and J calls and clone size are given by that table; D and trimming were obtained from the DNA. This sample holds about 18,000 clones; roughly 88% were observed only once. The top ten clonotypes cover around 8.1% of the sample.

The intended sense of this specimen's time point label: recipient sample about 28 days before transplant, after cytoreduction. Blood from recipients was drawn roughly 28 days before transplant, then again at days 30, 100 and 180 after transplant. Nuclei Lysis Solution was used to extract genomic DNA from fresh or cryopreserved unfractionated peripheral blood mononuclear cells. Sequenced material: peripheral blood mononuclear cells, taken before stem cell transplant. The clonotype originates from a man in his forties or fifties with acute myeloid leukemia. Some clones in this sample may be carry-over from other donors' samples.

CDR3 sequence: CASSYSSAVTSTDTQYF. The bases read TGTGCCAGCAGCTACTCCTCAGCTGTTACTAGCACAGATACGCAGTATTTT. The V and J segments used are TRBV7-6 and TRBJ2-3, with the identity of the D gene unclear. From its cysteine to its phenylalanine, the CDR3 spans 17 amino acids. The kept DNA is CDR3 alone, 51 bases in frame from the first base. From a lookup of the germline V gene, CDR1 and CDR2 are SGHVS and FNYEAQ. Trimming at the junction amounts to 4 bases on V and 0 bases on J, and the germline ends lie 17 bases apart.